Listed below are T cell receptor beta chains from one sample, sequenced in a study of regulatory T cells in long-lasting Graves disease. Using its own MiXCR run on the multiplex PCR reads, TCRdb lists one record per CDR3 protein. The table lists approximately 480,000 distinct CDR3 sequences, around 15% of them singletons. The sample also formed part of further work on T cells in Graves' hyperthyroidism and ophthalmopathy.

The sequenced sample was peripheral blood mononuclear cells (PBMCs), obtained at new diagnosis, from a patient treated with antithyroid drugs. The receptors here all came from a man in his forties with Graves disease. Both conserved end residues are part of each CDR3. The order of the fields is V gene, J gene, D gene, clone size, CDR3 DNA, CDR3 protein. D genes are given only for firm matches. Clone size appears in some rows only: once, few, many, or a class for an expanded clone.

v_call: TRBV28
j_call: TRBJ2-5
d_call: TRBD1
clone_size: many
cdr3_nt: TGTGCCAGCAGTTTAGACAGGGCGAACCAAGAGACCCAGTACTTC
cdr3_aa: CASSLDRANQETQYF

v_call: TRBV20-1
j_call: TRBJ1-5
d_call: -
clone_size: -
cdr3_nt: TGCAGTCCGGCGGGGGGTAGGGATCAGCCCCAGCATTTT
cdr3_aa: CSPAGGRDQPQHF

v_call: TRBV28
j_call: TRBJ1-1
d_call: -
clone_size: few
cdr3_nt: TGTGCCAGCAGGACTCCGGGGTCGAGGTTCCGTGAAGCTTTCTTT
cdr3_aa: CASRTPGSRFREAFF

v_call: TRBV27
j_call: TRBJ1-6
d_call: -
clone_size: few
cdr3_nt: TGTGCCAGCAGTTTGGGACTTAAGGAGTCACCCCTCCACTTT
cdr3_aa: CASSLGLKESPLHF

v_call: TRBV19
j_call: TRBJ1-2
d_call: -
clone_size: -
cdr3_nt: TGTGCCAGTAGTATAGGCGCGGGGTATGGCTACACCTTC
cdr3_aa: CASSIGAGYGYTF

v_call: TRBV18
j_call: TRBJ2-2
d_call: -
clone_size: many
cdr3_nt: TGTGCCAGCTCACCACCCGGCGGACAACCCGGGGAGCTGTTTTTT
cdr3_aa: CASSPPGGQPGELFF

v_call: TRBV7-2
j_call: TRBJ2-1
d_call: -
clone_size: few
cdr3_nt: TGTGCCAGCGCAGTGGGAACATACAATGAGCAGTTCTTC
cdr3_aa: CASAVGTYNEQFF

v_call: TRBV19
j_call: TRBJ1-1
d_call: -
clone_size: few
cdr3_nt: TGTGCCATCATTCCGGGACCTATGAACACTGAAGCTTTCTTT
cdr3_aa: CAIIPGPMNTEAFF

v_call: TRBV12-3/TRBV12-4
j_call: TRBJ2-1
d_call: TRBD2
clone_size: few
cdr3_nt: TGTGCCAGCAGTGGAACTAGCGGGAGGAGCTCCTACAATGAGCAGTTCTTC
cdr3_aa: CASSGTSGRSSYNEQFF

v_call: TRBV27
j_call: TRBJ2-7
d_call: -
clone_size: many
cdr3_nt: TGTGCCAGCAGTCCCCAACCGGGACGGGCCTACGAGCAGTACTTC
cdr3_aa: CASSPQPGRAYEQYF

v_call: TRBV27
j_call: TRBJ2-3
d_call: TRBD2
clone_size: many
cdr3_nt: TGTGCCAGCAGTTTATCGGGGACTATTCCGTATTTT
cdr3_aa: CASSLSGTIPYF

v_call: TRBV6-1
j_call: TRBJ2-1
d_call: -
clone_size: -
cdr3_nt: TGCGCCAGCAGTGTTGGACGCGAGCAGTTCTTC
cdr3_aa: CASSVGREQFF

v_call: TRBV6-1
j_call: TRBJ1-1
d_call: -
clone_size: -
cdr3_nt: TGTGCCACCCATCCGGGAGTGAACACTGAAGCTTTCTTT
cdr3_aa: CATHPGVNTEAFF

v_call: TRBV2
j_call: TRBJ2-7
d_call: -
clone_size: many
cdr3_nt: TGTGCCAGCGTGGGCGGGGTAACCTACGAGCAGTACTTC
cdr3_aa: CASVGGVTYEQYF

v_call: TRBV27
j_call: TRBJ2-7
d_call: -
clone_size: -
cdr3_nt: TGTGCCAGCAGTTTAACCCCGGAGGGAGAGCAGTACTTC
cdr3_aa: CASSLTPEGEQYF

v_call: TRBV30
j_call: TRBJ1-2
d_call: -
clone_size: many
cdr3_nt: TGTGCCTGGGGCCGGGGATCTGGCTACACCTTC
cdr3_aa: CAWGRGSGYTF

v_call: TRBV27
j_call: TRBJ2-7
d_call: -
clone_size: -
cdr3_nt: TGTGCCAGCAGTTTATCCTTGCTAGCGTCGTCCTACGAGCAGTACTTC
cdr3_aa: CASSLSLLASSYEQYF

v_call: TRBV28
j_call: TRBJ2-1
d_call: -
clone_size: many
cdr3_nt: TGTGCCAGCAGCCCCCAAGGGTCCTACAATGAGCAGTTCTTC
cdr3_aa: CASSPQGSYNEQFF

v_call: TRBV20-1
j_call: TRBJ2-7
d_call: TRBD2
clone_size: many
cdr3_nt: TGCAGTGCTAGACCGTCGGGAGGGGTCGACCACGAGCAGTACTTC
cdr3_aa: CSARPSGGVDHEQYF

v_call: TRBV5-1
j_call: TRBJ2-2
d_call: -
clone_size: many
cdr3_nt: TGCGCCAGCAGCTTGGCCGAGAACACCGGGGAGCTGTTTTTT
cdr3_aa: CASSLAENTGELFF

v_call: TRBV11-2
j_call: TRBJ2-7
d_call: -
clone_size: many
cdr3_nt: TGTGCCAGCAGCTTTTACGGGGACGAGCAGTACTTC
cdr3_aa: CASSFYGDEQYF

v_call: TRBV28
j_call: TRBJ1-1
d_call: -
clone_size: many
cdr3_nt: TGTGCCAGCAGCTCGTTGGCCTTTGAAGCTTTCTTT
cdr3_aa: CASSSLAFEAFF

v_call: TRBV5-1
j_call: TRBJ1-3
d_call: -
clone_size: many
cdr3_nt: TGCGCCAGCAGCTTGGCAACAGGGAGTGCTGGAAACACCATATATTTT
cdr3_aa: CASSLATGSAGNTIYF

v_call: TRBV11-2
j_call: TRBJ2-1
d_call: -
clone_size: many
cdr3_nt: TGTGCCAGCAGACATACAGGGCGGGAGCAGTTCTTC
cdr3_aa: CASRHTGREQFF

v_call: TRBV28
j_call: TRBJ1-1
d_call: -
clone_size: -
cdr3_nt: TGTGCCAGCAGCCGCACCGACAGATTTTACACTGAAGCTTTCTTT
cdr3_aa: CASSRTDRFYTEAFF

v_call: TRBV5-6
j_call: TRBJ2-1
d_call: TRBD2
clone_size: -
cdr3_nt: TGTGCCAGCAGCTTGGGAGGGACTAGCGGGAGTTGGGTCAATGAGCAGTTCTTC
cdr3_aa: CASSLGGTSGSWVNEQFF

v_call: TRBV27
j_call: TRBJ2-3
d_call: TRBD2
clone_size: many
cdr3_nt: TGTGCCAGCACTGAAGCGGGAGGCACAGATACGCAGTATTTT
cdr3_aa: CASTEAGGTDTQYF

v_call: TRBV29-1
j_call: TRBJ2-3
d_call: -
clone_size: few
cdr3_nt: TGCAGCGCCAACGCGGCCACCGGTACGCAGTATTTT
cdr3_aa: CSANAATGTQYF

v_call: TRBV20-1
j_call: TRBJ1-2
d_call: -
clone_size: once
cdr3_nt: TGCAGTGCGCGCCCCACAGGGAAAAAGGACTATGGCTACACCTTC
cdr3_aa: CSARPTGKKDYGYTF

v_call: TRBV5-1
j_call: TRBJ2-7
d_call: -
clone_size: many
cdr3_nt: TGCGCCAGCAGCTTATTGGGGTTCGAGCAGTACTTC
cdr3_aa: CASSLLGFEQYF

v_call: TRBV7-2
j_call: TRBJ2-7
d_call: -
clone_size: -
cdr3_nt: TGTGCCAGCAGCTTAGTCGCCAGCCTGTACGAGCAGTACTTC
cdr3_aa: CASSLVASLYEQYF

v_call: TRBV20-1
j_call: TRBJ2-3
d_call: -
clone_size: many
cdr3_nt: TGCAGTGCTAGAGGGCATCAGCTAGATACGCAGTATTTT
cdr3_aa: CSARGHQLDTQYF

v_call: TRBV15
j_call: TRBJ1-2
d_call: -
clone_size: -
cdr3_nt: TGTGCCACCAGCAAAAAAAGGGCAGGAATCTATGGCTACACCTTC
cdr3_aa: CATSKKRAGIYGYTF

v_call: TRBV7-9
j_call: TRBJ1-2
d_call: -
clone_size: many
cdr3_nt: TGTGCCAGCACCGAACCAGGGCGCGGTGGCTACACCTTC
cdr3_aa: CASTEPGRGGYTF

v_call: TRBV28
j_call: TRBJ1-4
d_call: TRBD1
clone_size: few
cdr3_nt: TGTGCCAGCAGAAAACCGGGACAGGGCCTCTATAATGAAAAACTGTTTTTT
cdr3_aa: CASRKPGQGLYNEKLFF

v_call: TRBV20-1
j_call: TRBJ2-1
d_call: TRBD2
clone_size: many
cdr3_nt: TGCAGTGCTAGAGTGGTAGCGGGAGCAGGATACAATGAGCAGTTCTTC
cdr3_aa: CSARVVAGAGYNEQFF

v_call: TRBV2
j_call: TRBJ1-5
d_call: TRBD1
clone_size: many
cdr3_nt: TGTGCCAGCAGGTTCCAGGGGGCCGGTCATCAGCCCCAGCATTTT
cdr3_aa: CASRFQGAGHQPQHF

v_call: TRBV20-1
j_call: TRBJ2-7
d_call: TRBD1
clone_size: many
cdr3_nt: TGCAGTGCAACAGGACAGGGGATCAACGAGCAGTACTTC
cdr3_aa: CSATGQGINEQYF

v_call: TRBV5-1
j_call: TRBJ2-3
d_call: TRBD2
clone_size: many
cdr3_nt: TGCGCCGGAAGTAGCGGGAGCTCAGATACGCAGTATTTT
cdr3_aa: CAGSSGSSDTQYF

v_call: TRBV12-3/TRBV12-4
j_call: TRBJ1-2
d_call: -
clone_size: few
cdr3_nt: TGTGCCAGCAGTTTAGCGGGGGCTATGGGTAATGGCTACACCTTC
cdr3_aa: CASSLAGAMGNGYTF

v_call: TRBV11-1
j_call: TRBJ2-7
d_call: -
clone_size: many
cdr3_nt: TGTGCCAGCAGCTTAACCCCTAGGGGGTACGAGCAGTACTTC
cdr3_aa: CASSLTPRGYEQYF

v_call: TRBV12-3/TRBV12-4
j_call: TRBJ2-7
d_call: TRBD2
clone_size: few
cdr3_nt: TGTGCCAGCAGTTCGGCTAGCGGTTACTACGAGCAGTACTTC
cdr3_aa: CASSSASGYYEQYF

v_call: TRBV29-1
j_call: TRBJ1-1
d_call: -
clone_size: many
cdr3_nt: TGCAGCGTCGCCAGTCTGGCAGGAGGCGGTATCACTGAAGCTTTCTTT
cdr3_aa: CSVASLAGGGITEAFF

v_call: TRBV6-8
j_call: TRBJ2-7
d_call: TRBD2
clone_size: -
cdr3_nt: TGTGCCAGCAGTCCACACGGACTAGCGTCCTACGAGCAGTACTTC
cdr3_aa: CASSPHGLASYEQYF

v_call: TRBV24-1
j_call: TRBJ2-6
d_call: -
clone_size: few
cdr3_nt: TGTGCCACCAGTGATAGGGACGGCTCTGGGGCCAACGTCCTGACTTTC
cdr3_aa: CATSDRDGSGANVLTF

v_call: TRBV27
j_call: TRBJ2-7
d_call: -
clone_size: many
cdr3_nt: TGTGCCAGCAGCTTAGGGTCGGGTTACGAGCAGTACTTC
cdr3_aa: CASSLGSGYEQYF

v_call: TRBV29-1
j_call: TRBJ2-6
d_call: -
clone_size: -
cdr3_nt: TGCAGCGTTTTGGCCCTGCCTGGGGCCAACGTCCTGACTTTC
cdr3_aa: CSVLALPGANVLTF

v_call: TRBV10-2
j_call: TRBJ2-5
d_call: -
clone_size: many
cdr3_nt: TGCGCCAGCAGTGATGAAAAGACCCAGTACTTC
cdr3_aa: CASSDEKTQYF

v_call: TRBV3-1
j_call: TRBJ2-2
d_call: -
clone_size: -
cdr3_nt: TGTGCCAGCGACCAAGGATTCGGGGAGCTGTTTTTT
cdr3_aa: CASDQGFGELFF

v_call: TRBV11-2
j_call: TRBJ2-7
d_call: -
clone_size: many
cdr3_nt: TGTGCCAGCAGCTTAGATGGAGCGGGCTTCTCCTACGAGCAGTACTTC
cdr3_aa: CASSLDGAGFSYEQYF

v_call: TRBV29-1
j_call: TRBJ2-7
d_call: -
clone_size: many
cdr3_nt: TGCAGCGTTGAAGAGAGTGCAGGGCGCTACGAGCAGTACTTC
cdr3_aa: CSVEESAGRYEQYF

v_call: TRBV10-3
j_call: TRBJ2-1
d_call: -
clone_size: -
cdr3_nt: TGTGCCATCAGTCTAGATGATGAGCAGTTCTTC
cdr3_aa: CAISLDDEQFF

v_call: TRBV12-3/TRBV12-4
j_call: TRBJ1-5
d_call: -
clone_size: -
cdr3_nt: TGTGCCAGCAGTTTCCGATTGGAGAATCAGCCCCAGCATTTT
cdr3_aa: CASSFRLENQPQHF

v_call: TRBV7-9
j_call: TRBJ1-2
d_call: -
clone_size: few
cdr3_nt: TGTGCCAGCAGCCTATCCCTCCAGACTGGCTACACCTTC
cdr3_aa: CASSLSLQTGYTF